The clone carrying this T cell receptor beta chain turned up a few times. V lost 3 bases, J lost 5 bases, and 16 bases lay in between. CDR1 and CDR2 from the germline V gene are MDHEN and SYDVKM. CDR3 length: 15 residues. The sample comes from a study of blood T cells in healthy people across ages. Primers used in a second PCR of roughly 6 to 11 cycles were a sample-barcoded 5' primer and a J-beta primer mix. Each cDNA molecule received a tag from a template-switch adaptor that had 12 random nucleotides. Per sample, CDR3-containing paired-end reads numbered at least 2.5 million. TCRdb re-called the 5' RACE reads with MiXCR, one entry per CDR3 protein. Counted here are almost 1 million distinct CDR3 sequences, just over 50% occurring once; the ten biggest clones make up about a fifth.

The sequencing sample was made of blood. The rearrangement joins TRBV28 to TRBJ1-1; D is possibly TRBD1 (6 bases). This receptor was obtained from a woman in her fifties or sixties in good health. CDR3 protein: CASSLVRGWRTEAFF. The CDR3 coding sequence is TGTGCCAGCAGTTTGGTCAGGGGTTGGAGAACTGAAGCTTTCTTT.